One and the same sample provided the 3 T cell receptor beta chains below, sequenced in a study of T cell responses to AZD1222 COVID-19 vaccine. Clones were read by immunoSEQ multiplex PCR, and TCRdb kept only the in-frame ones, dropping some. The data show 85,000 or so clones, with about 82% seen just once and less than 6.5% held by the top ten. Source: peripheral blood, taken 28 days after the second AZD1222 dose. The source of these receptors is an adult who received the AZD1222 COVID-19 vaccine.

CDR3 amino acids: CASSRATGGELFF. In DNA, the CDR3 is TGTGCCAGCAGCCGTGCCACGGGCGGGGAGCTGTTTTTT. This chain connects TRBV7-8 to TRBJ2-2; the D is unclear. The CDR3 consists of 13 residues. Germline CDR1 reads SGHVS; CDR2 reads FQNEAQ. V lost 5 bases, J lost 7 bases, and 11 bases lay in between.

The chain uses TRBV25-1 and TRBJ2-3, with TRBD1 matching 11 bases. This CDR3 region has 16 residues. V shed 5 bases and J 4 bases; nucleotides not matched to a gene: 8. The germline V gene encodes CDR1 MGHDK and CDR2 SYGVNS. In DNA form, the CDR3 reads TGTGCCAGCAGTACCCGGACAGGGGGCGCCTCAGATACGCAGTATTTT. It encodes CASSTRTGGASDTQYF.

V and J are TRBV10-1 and TRBJ2-7; 9 positions match TRBD1. V was clipped by 6 bases and J by 2 bases; unmatched bases: 14. CDR3 length equals 17 residues. Germline V gives CDR1 WNHNN, CDR2 SYGVQD (reference sequence). CDR3 in amino acids: CASSNTGGGLGPYEQYF. The CDR3, as DNA: TGCGCCAGCAGCAATACAGGGGGCGGCCTAGGACCCTACGAGCAGTACTTC.